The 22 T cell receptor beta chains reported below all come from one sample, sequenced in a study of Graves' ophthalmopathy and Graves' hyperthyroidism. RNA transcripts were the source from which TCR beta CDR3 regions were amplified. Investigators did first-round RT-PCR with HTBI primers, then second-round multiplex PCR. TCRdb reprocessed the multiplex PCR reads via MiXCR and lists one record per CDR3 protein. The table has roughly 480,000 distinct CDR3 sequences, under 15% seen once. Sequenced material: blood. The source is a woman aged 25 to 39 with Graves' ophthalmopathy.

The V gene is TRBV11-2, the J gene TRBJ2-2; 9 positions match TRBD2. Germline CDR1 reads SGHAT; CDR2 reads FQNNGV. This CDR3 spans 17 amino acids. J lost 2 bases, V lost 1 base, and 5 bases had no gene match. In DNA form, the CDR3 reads TGTGCCAGCAGCTTAGTCACTAGCGGGCCCAACACCGGGGAGCTGTTTTTT. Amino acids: CASSLVTSGPNTGELFF.

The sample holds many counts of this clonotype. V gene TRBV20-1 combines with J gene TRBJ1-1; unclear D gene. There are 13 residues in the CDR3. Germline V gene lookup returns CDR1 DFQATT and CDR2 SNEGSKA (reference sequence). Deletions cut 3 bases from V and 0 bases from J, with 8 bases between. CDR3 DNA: TGCAGTGCTAGTGGAGGGCTGAACACTGAAGCTTTCTTT. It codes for CSASGGLNTEAFF.

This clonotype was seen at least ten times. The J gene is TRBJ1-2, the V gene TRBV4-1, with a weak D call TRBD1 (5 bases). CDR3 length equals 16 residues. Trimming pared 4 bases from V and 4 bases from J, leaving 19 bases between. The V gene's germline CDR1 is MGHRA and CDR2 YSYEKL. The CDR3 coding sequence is TGCGCCAGCAGCCCTCAGACGGGGGGGACGGTCTATGGCTACACCTTC. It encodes CASSPQTGGTVYGYTF.

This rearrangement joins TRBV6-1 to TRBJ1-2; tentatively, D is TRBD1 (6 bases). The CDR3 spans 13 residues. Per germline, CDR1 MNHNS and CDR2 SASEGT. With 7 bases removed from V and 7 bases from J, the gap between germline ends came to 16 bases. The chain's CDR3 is CASTAPGGLGYTF. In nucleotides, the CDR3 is TGTGCCAGCACCGCCCCCGGGGGGCTTGGCTACACCTTC.

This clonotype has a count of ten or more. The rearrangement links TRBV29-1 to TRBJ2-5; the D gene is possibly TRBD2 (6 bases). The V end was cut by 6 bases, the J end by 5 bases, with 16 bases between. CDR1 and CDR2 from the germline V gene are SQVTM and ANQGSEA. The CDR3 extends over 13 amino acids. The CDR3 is CSVREQVGETQYF. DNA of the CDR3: TGCAGCGTCCGGGAGCAGGTTGGGGAGACCCAGTACTTC.

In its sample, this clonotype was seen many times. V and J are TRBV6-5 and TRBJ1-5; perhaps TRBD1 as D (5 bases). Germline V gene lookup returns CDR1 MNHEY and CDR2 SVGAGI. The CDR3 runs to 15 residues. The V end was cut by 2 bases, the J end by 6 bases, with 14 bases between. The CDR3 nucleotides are TGTGCCAGCAGTTACAGGTCCCGGCAGGGTCAGCCCCAGCATTTT. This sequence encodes CASSYRSRQGQPQHF.

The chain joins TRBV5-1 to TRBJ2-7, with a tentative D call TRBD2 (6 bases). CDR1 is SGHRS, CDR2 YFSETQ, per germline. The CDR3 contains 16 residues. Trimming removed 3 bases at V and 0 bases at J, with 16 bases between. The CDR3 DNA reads TGCGCCAGCAGCTGGGGCGGGGCCTTGAGCTCCTACGAGCAGTACTTC. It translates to CASSWGGALSSYEQYF.

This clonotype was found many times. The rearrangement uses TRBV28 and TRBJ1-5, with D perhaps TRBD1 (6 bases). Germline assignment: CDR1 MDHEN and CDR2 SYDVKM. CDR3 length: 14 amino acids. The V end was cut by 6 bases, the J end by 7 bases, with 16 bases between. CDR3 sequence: CASRMVDRYQPQHF. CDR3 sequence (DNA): TGTGCCAGCAGAATGGTTGACAGGTACCAGCCCCAGCATTTT.

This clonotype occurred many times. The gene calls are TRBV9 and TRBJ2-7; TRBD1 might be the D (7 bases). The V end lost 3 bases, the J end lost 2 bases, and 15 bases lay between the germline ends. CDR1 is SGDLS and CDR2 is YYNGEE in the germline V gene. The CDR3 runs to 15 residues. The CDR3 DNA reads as TGTGCCAGCAGCGCAAGGGGGGACAGCCCCTACGAGCAGTACTTC. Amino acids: CASSARGDSPYEQYF.

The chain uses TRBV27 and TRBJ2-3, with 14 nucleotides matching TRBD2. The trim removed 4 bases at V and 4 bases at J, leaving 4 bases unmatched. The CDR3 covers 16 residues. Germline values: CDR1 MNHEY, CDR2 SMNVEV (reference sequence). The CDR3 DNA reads TGTGCCAGCAGTTCCCCGGGACTAGCGGGGGCAGATACGCAGTATTTT. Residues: CASSSPGLAGADTQYF.

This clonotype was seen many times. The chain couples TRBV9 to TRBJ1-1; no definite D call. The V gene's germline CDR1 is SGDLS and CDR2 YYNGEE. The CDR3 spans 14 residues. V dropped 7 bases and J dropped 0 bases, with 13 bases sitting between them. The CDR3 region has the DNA TGTGCCAGCGGCCCTTTAGCGGTGAACACTGAAGCTTTCTTT. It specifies CASGPLAVNTEAFF.

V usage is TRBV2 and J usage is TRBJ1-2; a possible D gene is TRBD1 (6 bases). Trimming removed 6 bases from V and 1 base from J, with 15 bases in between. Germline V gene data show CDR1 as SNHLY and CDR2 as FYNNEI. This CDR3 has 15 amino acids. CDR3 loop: CASRLQYRDNYGYTF. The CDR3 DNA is TGTGCCAGCAGGCTACAATACAGGGATAACTATGGCTACACCTTC.

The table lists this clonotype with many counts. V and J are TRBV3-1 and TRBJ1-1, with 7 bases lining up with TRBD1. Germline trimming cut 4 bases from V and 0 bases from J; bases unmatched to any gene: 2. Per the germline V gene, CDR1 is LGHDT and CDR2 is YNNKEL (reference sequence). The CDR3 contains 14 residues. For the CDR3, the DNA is TGTGCCAGCAGCCGGGGACAGTTGAACACTGAAGCTTTCTTT. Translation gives CASSRGQLNTEAFF.

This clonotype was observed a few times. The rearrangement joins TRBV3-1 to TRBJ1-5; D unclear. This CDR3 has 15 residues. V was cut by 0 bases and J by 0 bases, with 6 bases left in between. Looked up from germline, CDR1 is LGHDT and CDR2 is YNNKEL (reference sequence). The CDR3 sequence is CASSQEWGSNQPQHF. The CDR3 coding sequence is TGTGCCAGCAGCCAAGAGTGGGGTAGCAATCAGCCCCAGCATTTT.

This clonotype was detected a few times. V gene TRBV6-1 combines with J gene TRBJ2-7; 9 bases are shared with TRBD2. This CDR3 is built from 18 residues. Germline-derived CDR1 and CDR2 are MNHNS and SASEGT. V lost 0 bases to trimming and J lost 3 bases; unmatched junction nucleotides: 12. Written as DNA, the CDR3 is TGTGCCAGCAGTGAAGCACCATGGGTAGCGGGAGCTAACTACGAGCAGTACTTC. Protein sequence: CASSEAPWVAGANYEQYF.

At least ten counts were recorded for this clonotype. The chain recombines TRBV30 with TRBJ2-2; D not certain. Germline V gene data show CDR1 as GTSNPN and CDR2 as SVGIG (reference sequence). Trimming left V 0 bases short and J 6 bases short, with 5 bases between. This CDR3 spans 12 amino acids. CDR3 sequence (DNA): TGTGCCTGGAGTGTATTGGCCGGGGAGCTGTTTTTT. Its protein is CAWSVLAGELFF.

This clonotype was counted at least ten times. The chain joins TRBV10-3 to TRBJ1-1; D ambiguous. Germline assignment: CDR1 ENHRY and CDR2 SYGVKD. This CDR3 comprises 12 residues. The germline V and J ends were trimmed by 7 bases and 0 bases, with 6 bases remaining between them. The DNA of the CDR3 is TGTGCCATCAAGGCGATGAACACTGAAGCTTTCTTT. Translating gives CAIKAMNTEAFF.

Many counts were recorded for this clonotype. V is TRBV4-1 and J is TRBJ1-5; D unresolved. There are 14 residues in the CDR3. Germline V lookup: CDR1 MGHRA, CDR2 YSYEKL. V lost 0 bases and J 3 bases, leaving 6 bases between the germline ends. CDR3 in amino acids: CASSQDAHNQPQHF. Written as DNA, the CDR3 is TGCGCCAGCAGCCAAGATGCGCACAATCAGCCCCAGCATTTT.

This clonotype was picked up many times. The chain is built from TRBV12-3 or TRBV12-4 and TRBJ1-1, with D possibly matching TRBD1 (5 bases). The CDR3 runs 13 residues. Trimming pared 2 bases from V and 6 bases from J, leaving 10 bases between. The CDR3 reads CASSLKGLAEAFF. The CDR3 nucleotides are TGTGCCAGCAGTTTAAAGGGACTTGCTGAAGCTTTCTTT.

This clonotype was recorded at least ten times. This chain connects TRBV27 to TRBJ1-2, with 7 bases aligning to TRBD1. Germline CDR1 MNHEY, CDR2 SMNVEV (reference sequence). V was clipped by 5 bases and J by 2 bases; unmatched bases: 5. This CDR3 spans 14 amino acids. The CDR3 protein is CASSQGQRNYGYTF. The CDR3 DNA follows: TGTGCCAGCAGTCAGGGACAGCGAAACTATGGCTACACCTTC.

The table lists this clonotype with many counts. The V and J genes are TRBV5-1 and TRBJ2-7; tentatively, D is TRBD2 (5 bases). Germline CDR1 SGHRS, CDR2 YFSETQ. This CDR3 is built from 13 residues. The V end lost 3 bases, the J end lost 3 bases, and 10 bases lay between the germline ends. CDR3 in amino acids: CASSWAGSYEQYF. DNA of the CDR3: TGCGCCAGCAGCTGGGCGGGCAGCTACGAGCAGTACTTC.

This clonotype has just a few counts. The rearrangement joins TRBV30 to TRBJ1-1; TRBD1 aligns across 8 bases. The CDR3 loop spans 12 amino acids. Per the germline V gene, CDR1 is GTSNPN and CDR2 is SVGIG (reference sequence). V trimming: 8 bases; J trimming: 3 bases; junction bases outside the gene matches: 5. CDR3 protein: CASDRGYTEAFF. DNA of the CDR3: TGTGCCAGCGACAGGGGTTACACTGAAGCTTTCTTT.